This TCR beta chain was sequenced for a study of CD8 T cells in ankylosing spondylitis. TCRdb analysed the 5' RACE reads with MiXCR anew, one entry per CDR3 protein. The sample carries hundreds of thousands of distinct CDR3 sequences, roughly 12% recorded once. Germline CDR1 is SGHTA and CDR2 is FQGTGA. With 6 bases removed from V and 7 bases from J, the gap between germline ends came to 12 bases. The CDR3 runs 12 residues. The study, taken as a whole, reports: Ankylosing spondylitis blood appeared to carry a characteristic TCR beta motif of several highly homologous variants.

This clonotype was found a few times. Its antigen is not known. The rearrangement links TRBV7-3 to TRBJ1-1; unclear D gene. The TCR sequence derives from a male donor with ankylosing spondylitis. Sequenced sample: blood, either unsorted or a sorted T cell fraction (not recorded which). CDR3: CASSSPVGEAFF. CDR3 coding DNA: TGTGCCAGCAGTTCACCCGTTGGTGAAGCTTTCTTT.